Each of the 8 T cell receptor beta chains below was sequenced from the same sample in a study of T cell responses to AZD1222 COVID-19 vaccine. Produced via immunoSEQ multiplex PCR; TCRdb's table is partial and in-frame only. The sample records more than 95,000 clones, roughly 90% being singletons. The sample was peripheral blood, taken on day 0 of AZD1222 vaccination. The receptor set was obtained from an adult in good health.

V gene TRBV6-5 combines with J gene TRBJ2-7; TRBD1 matches at 7 bases. Per germline, CDR1 MNHEY and CDR2 SVGAGI. The CDR3 spans 14 residues. Unmatched junction bases numbered 7, after V lost 6 bases and J lost 2 bases. The CDR3 region has the DNA TGTGCCAGCAGCCGGGACAGTCTTACCTACGAGCAGTACTTC. It yields the protein CASSRDSLTYEQYF.

This chain joins TRBV5-6 and TRBJ2-5; 9 bases line up with TRBD2. In germline, CDR1 is SGHDT, CDR2 YYEEEE. CDR3 size: 14 residues. V was clipped by 4 bases and J by 1 base; unmatched bases: 2. This CDR3 reads CASSTGLAQETQYF. The CDR3 nucleotides are TGTGCCAGCAGCACGGGACTAGCCCAAGAGACCCAGTACTTC.

Only one count was recorded for this clone. The CDR3 nucleotides are TGCGCCAGCAGCTTTTTGGGACACAGATCCTCTGGGGCCAACGTCCTGACTTTC. Its translation is CASSFLGHRSSGANVLTF. The chain links TRBV5-1 to TRBJ2-6, with D maybe TRBD1 (6 bases). Germline CDR1 and CDR2: SGHRS and YFSETQ. V lost 2 bases to trimming and J lost 0 bases, with 15 bases between them. The CDR3 consists of 18 residues.

The chain recombines TRBV9 with TRBJ2-5, with D uncertain. The germline gives CDR1 SGDLS, CDR2 YYNGEE. V was shortened by 4 bases and J by 2 bases, with 3 bases between the two germline ends. The CDR3 covers 11 residues. As DNA, the CDR3 is TGTGCCAGCAGCCGACAAGAGACCCAGTACTTC. Amino acids: CASSRQETQYF.

Regarding this clone: At one end the junction does not follow the germline gene, possibly because of a read error. The rearrangement uses TRBV28 and TRBJ1-5, with TRBD1 as a possible D gene (6 bases). This CDR3 is 14 amino acids long. Germline values: CDR1 MDHEN, CDR2 SYDVKM. The CDR3 here is CASSLWDSRPLSYF. The DNA of the CDR3 is TGTGCCAGCAGTTTATGGGACAGCCGGCCCCTATCGTATTTT.

This chain joins TRBV6-6 and TRBJ2-5; TRBD2 matches at 11 bases. V lost 5 bases to trimming and J lost 2 bases; unmatched junction nucleotides: 4. The CDR3 spans 15 residues. Per germline, CDR1 MNHNY and CDR2 SVGAGI (reference sequence). The DNA of the CDR3 is TGTGCCAGCAGTCCCAGACTAGCGGGGCAAGAGACCCAGTACTTC. Translated, it gives CASSPRLAGQETQYF.

This chain uses TRBV12-3 or TRBV12-4 with TRBJ2-7; 8 bases map to TRBD1. V lost 6 bases, J lost 2 bases, and 3 bases stayed unmatched. The CDR3 is made up of 13 amino acids. In DNA, the CDR3 is TGTGCCAGCAGCCTGGACAGGGCCTACGAGCAGTACTTC. Amino acids: CASSLDRAYEQYF.

The chain has TRBV5-5 and TRBJ1-1, with a possible D match to TRBD1 (5 bases). Germline CDR1 is SGHKS and CDR2 is YYEKEE (reference sequence). The CDR3 consists of 14 residues. V lost 3 bases, J lost 0 bases, and 9 bases lay in between. The CDR3 DNA reads as TGTGCCAGCAGCTCGGACACTATGAACACTGAAGCTTTCTTT. It is translated as CASSSDTMNTEAFF.